The entry below gives a single T cell receptor (beta chain) sequence along with its context. Antigen specificity is unknown. Germline V lookup: CDR1 SEHNR, CDR2 FQNEAQ (reference sequence). Trimming shortened V by 0 bases and J by 5 bases, and 7 bases separated the two germline ends. The CDR3 runs 13 residues. Generated by immunoSEQ multiplex PCR, the TCRdb table keeps only in-frame clones and is missing some. The sample lists approximately 100,000 clones, 70% to 90% seen once, with 3.5% to 5% in the top ten. The data were taken from a study of cytomegalovirus exposure and HLA in healthy donors. Across the study: The same platform used for the 500 to 850 first-cohort repertoires was also used for the roughly 120 validation repertoires, as a later analysis reported. Overall study results and limits: Among TCR sequences, most were rare, though some public TCRs appeared in many donors. Associated with cytomegalovirus, according to the listing, were around 160 TCR beta chains. Reported performance of the classifier showed diagnosis of cytomegalovirus status with high specificity and sensitivity.

This clonotype was sampled from a woman aged 30 to 39 in good health and CMV-seronegative. The V call is TRBV7-9, the J call TRBJ1-2; no firm D call. Specimen: PBMCs. Written as DNA, the CDR3 is TGTGCCAGCAGCTTAGCCCTCGGGTATGGCTACACCTTC. It encodes CASSLALGYGYTF.